This T cell receptor beta chain is from a study of shared clonotypes between healthy human individuals (dated by TCRdb to about 2020). Describing the broader study: The cohort included three men and two women between 18 and 49 years of age. To increase sequencing depth and limit assay-specific biases, TCR repertoire library preparation and sequencing were carried out by different laboratories using diverse techniques. Leukapheresis yielded between about 0.85 and 10 billion PBMCs per donor. For each donor, CD4 naive and CD4 memory were each run on three plates, CD8 naive on two plates, and CD8 memory on one plate. To estimate repertoire size and how much clonotypes are shared between individuals, the study performed deep sequencing of blood TCR repertoires from roughly five healthy adults.

Note on this clone: Its antigen has not been determined. Base qualities are missing; no much larger clone stands one base away.

For the CD8 naive samples, CD45RO-negative cells were positively selected for CCR7, yielding a CD45RA+CCR7+ population from which TemRA cells were excluded. Donors were healthy HIV-negative adults with no recently reported acute infections or vaccinations. Every donor was a Caucasian adult residing in Nashville, Tennessee, USA. Blood was obtained by leukapheresis, after which PBMCs were separated by Ficoll-Histopaque density gradient centrifugation and cryopreserved in liquid nitrogen vapor phase. Analytical flow cytometry was used to check the purity and quantity of each magnetically sorted T cell population. Genomic DNA was isolated from each sorted fraction and quantified by UV absorbance on a Nanodrop 2000c. General findings and caveats noted by the study authors: Across a handful of donors, around 5% of naive CD4, roughly 3.5% of naive CD8, roughly 2.3% of memory CD4, and 0.4% of memory CD8 clonotypes were shared. Because the study included a small number of donors, the genetic and exposure-history diversity represented was limited. Naive subsets generally had larger estimated clonotype richness than memory subsets. Sampling was restricted to blood, and TCR repertoires in tissues likely differ from the TCR repertoires found in blood. Rarefaction of sorted-subset datasets indicated incomplete sequencing despite the large sequencing depth. Compared with non-shared clonotypes, clonotypes shared by all four sorted-subset donors had higher generation probabilities. Pairwise subsampling led to the expectation that sequencing depth would affect the degree of clonotype sharing among donors.

TCR CDR3 regions were amplified from genomic DNA by multiplex PCR using the deep immunoSEQ assay. Genomic DNA extracted from each cell subset was distributed evenly over all wells of several immunoSEQ 96-well plates, and each plate served as one replicate. Each replicate PCR for sorted subsets received about 180 ng genomic DNA, equal to some 32,000 T cell genomes. Purified libraries were measured with a Qubit 3.0 fluorometer, size-checked on a Bioanalyzer 2100, and measured again with the KAPA Library Quantification kit. Every immunoSEQ 96-well plate was sequenced on a dedicated single-read 150-cycle Illumina NextSeq 550 flow cell. The paper's processing steps were these. Because only junctional sequences without quality scores were contained in the immunoSEQ output, filtering matching that applied to full-length reads could not be performed. To assign V/J genes and CDR3, sequences were annotated against IMGT germline references using PyIR, a Python wrapper for IgBLAST v1.9. Any read was removed if the V/J assignment was weak (E-value above 1e-6), the CDR3 was missing, or the read contained stop codons, out-of-frame junctions, or ambiguous translated residues. A V3J clonotype was defined by an identical inferred V gene, J gene, and CDR3 amino acid sequence. Percentage overlap between repertoires was calculated by dividing the number of shared unique clonotypes by the size of the smaller repertoire. RTK rarefaction, the Chao1 estimator, and Recon v2.1 estimates of unobserved clonotypes were used to assess repertoire richness. Generation probabilities for all TCRbeta clonotypes obtained by the gDNA method from a handful of donors were computed using OLGA. Here the immuneACCESS table is served through TCRdb, limited to in-frame sequences with V and J called. Missing clones are a known gap in these copies; in checked studies unresolved V genes cover under half, and the rest lacks a known reason. V, J and clone size were drawn from that table, and D and trimming were deduced from the DNA. For this sample there are about 580,000 clones; 95% to 98% appear just once. 0.3% of the sample is in the top ten clones.

At the junction V is shortened by 6 bases and J by 5 bases; bases outside the gene matches: 19. CDR1 and CDR2, looked up from the germline V gene, are SGHDN and FVKESK. The CDR3 goes from the cysteine to the phenylalanine over 18 residues. Only the CDR3 part of the read is kept: 54 bases, read in frame from the first base. The sequence links TRBV14 to TRBJ1-1, with 9 bases matching TRBD1. The sequence derives from a man aged 30 to 45 in good health. Sequences were obtained from naive CD8+ T cells sorted from blood. The cell subset or site label on this specimen signifies: CD45RA+CCR7+. The DNA reads TGTGCCAGCAGGCCATCGACGGGACAGGGAAAGAAGGGGACTGAAGCTTTCTTT. This sequence encodes CASRPSTGQGKKGTEAFF.